Below, 6 T cell receptor beta chains from the same sample are listed, as sequenced in a study of OX40 agonist ivuxolimab in advanced cancers. Produced via immunoSEQ multiplex PCR; TCRdb's table is partial and in-frame only. The table includes about 79,000 clones, 80% to 95% detected once. The material was CD4+ or CD8+ T cells sorted from blood, obtained in a trial of the OX40 agonist ivuxolimab. These receptors were obtained from an adult with an advanced solid tumor such as melanoma, head and neck, liver or kidney cancer.

This chain links TRBV9 with TRBJ2-3; 8 bases map to TRBD2. Germline CDR1 is SGDLS and CDR2 is YYNGEE. Losses at the gene ends were 3 bases for V and 2 bases for J; bases not matched to a gene: 8. The CDR3 is 16 residues long. The CDR3 sequence is CASSARSGSNTDTQYF. The CDR3 DNA is TGTGCCAGCAGCGCACGGAGCGGGAGTAACACAGATACGCAGTATTTT.

The count of this clone is one. This chain links TRBV7-9 with TRBJ2-1; perhaps TRBD1 as D (5 bases). V was pared by 2 bases and J by 6 bases, with 14 bases between. This CDR3 is built from 15 residues. Germline V gene lookup returns CDR1 SEHNR and CDR2 FQNEAQ (reference sequence). Here the CDR3 reads CASSLNSGWRNEQFF. The CDR3, as DNA: TGTGCCAGCAGCTTAAATTCAGGGTGGCGCAATGAGCAGTTCTTC. The full variable domain, its missing parts supplied by reference TRBV7-9 and TRBJ2-1, is DTGVSQNPRHKITKRGQNVTFRCDPISEHNRLYWYRQTLGQGPEFLTYFQNEAQLEKSRLLSDRFSAERPKGSFSTLEIQRTEQGDSAMYLCASSLNSGWRNEQFFGPGTRLTVL.

The gene calls are TRBV30 and TRBJ1-5; D is possibly TRBD1 (5 bases). The V gene lost 3 bases and the J gene lost 5 bases, with 11 bases spanning the gap. Germline values: CDR1 GTSNPN, CDR2 SVGIG (reference sequence). The CDR3 is made up of 13 amino acids. The CDR3, as DNA: TGTGCCTGGAGGCAGGGTATGGATCAGCCCCAGCATTTT. Protein product: CAWRQGMDQPQHF. The variable domain in full, with the rest retrieved from reference TRBV30 and TRBJ1-5, is SQTIHQWPATLVQPVGSPLSLECTVEGTSNPNLYWYRQAAGRGLQLLFYSVGIGQISSEVPQNLSASRPQDRQFILSSKKLLLSDSGFYLCAWRQGMDQPQHFGDGTRLSIL.

This chain joins TRBV5-1 and TRBJ2-2; 7 bases map to TRBD2. J was trimmed by 6 bases and V by 4 bases; bases with no gene match: 12. The CDR3 totals 16 residues. Germline CDR1 SGHRS, CDR2 YFSETQ. This CDR3 reads CASSPVGGRGAGELFF. The CDR3 nucleotides read TGCGCCAGCAGCCCGGTAGGCGGGAGAGGGGCCGGGGAGCTGTTTTTT. The full variable domain, completed using reference TRBV5-1 and TRBJ2-2, is KAGVTQTPRYLIKTRGQQVTLSCSPISGHRSVSWYQQTPGQGLQFLFEYFSETQRNKGNFPGRFSGRQFSNSRSEMNVSTLELGDSALYLCASSPVGGRGAGELFFGEGSRLTVL.

The V and J genes are TRBV28 and TRBJ1-2; no clear D gene. CDR3 length: 15 residues. V lost 3 bases and J lost 0, with 11 bases in between. Germline CDR1 and CDR2: MDHEN and SYDVKM. The CDR3 is CASSLGGPSNYGYTF. The CDR3 coding sequence is TGTGCCAGCAGTTTGGGCGGACCCTCTAACTATGGCTACACCTTC.

This chain uses TRBV11-2 with TRBJ2-2, with 11 bases matching TRBD2. The germline gives CDR1 SGHAT, CDR2 FQNNGV. The CDR3 is made up of 16 amino acids. Trimming at V came to 3 bases and at J to 4 bases, leaving 4 bases not matched to a gene. For the CDR3, the DNA is TGTGCCAGCAGCTTCGGACTAGCGGGCCGCACCGGGGAGCTGTTTTTT. Translated, it gives CASSFGLAGRTGELFF.